The clone carrying this T cell receptor beta chain was seen ten or more times. Its antigen is unknown. This sample is drawn from a study of prognosis after radiotherapy for stage I lung cancer. Study background: Stereotactic body radiotherapy was never combined with concurrent therapy in any patient. General observations from the study: In patients with versus without metastases, TRBV and TRBJ gene usage reportedly differed.

Multiplex PCR in two rounds served to amplify TCR beta CDR3 from genomic DNA. Primers specific to each TRBV and TRBJ gene drove first-round PCR. Universal primers were used in the second round of PCR. One entry per CDR3 protein results from TCRdb running MiXCR on the multiplex PCR reads. The table includes about 51,000 distinct CDR3 sequences, about a third detected once. V lost 5 bases and J 4 bases, leaving 14 bases between the germline ends. This CDR3 has 14 residues. The germline CDR1 and CDR2 sequences are KGHSH and LQKENI. V is TRBV18 and J is TRBJ2-5, with D perhaps TRBD1 (6 bases). The starting material was PBMCs, obtained before or after stereotactic body radiation therapy (not recorded which). The sequence derives from a donor older than 45 with non-small cell lung cancer. CDR3: CASSGTGMPETQYF. CDR3 in DNA: TGTGCCAGCTCAGGAACAGGGATGCCAGAGACCCAGTACTTC.